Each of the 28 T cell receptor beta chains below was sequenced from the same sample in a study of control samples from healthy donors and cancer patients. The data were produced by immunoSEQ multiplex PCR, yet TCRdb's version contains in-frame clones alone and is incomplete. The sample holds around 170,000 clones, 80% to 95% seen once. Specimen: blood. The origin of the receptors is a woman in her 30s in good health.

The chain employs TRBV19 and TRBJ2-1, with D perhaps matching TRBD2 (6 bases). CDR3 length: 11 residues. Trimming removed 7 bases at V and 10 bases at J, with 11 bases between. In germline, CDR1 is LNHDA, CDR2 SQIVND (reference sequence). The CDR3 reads CASTDAGEQFF. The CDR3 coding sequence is TGTGCCAGTACGGACGCGGGAGAGCAGTTCTTC.

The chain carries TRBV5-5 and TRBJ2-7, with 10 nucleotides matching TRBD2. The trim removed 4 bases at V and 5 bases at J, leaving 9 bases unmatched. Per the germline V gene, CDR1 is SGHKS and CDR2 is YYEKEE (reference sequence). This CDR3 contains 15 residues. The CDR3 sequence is CASSGQASGRDEQYF. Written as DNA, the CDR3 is TGTGCCAGCAGCGGGCAGGCTAGCGGGAGAGACGAGCAGTACTTC. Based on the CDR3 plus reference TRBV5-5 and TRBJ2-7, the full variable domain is DAGVTQSPTHLIKTRGQQVTLRCSPISGHKSVSWYQQVLGQGPQFIFQYYEKEERGRGNFPDRFSARQFPNYSSELNVNALLLGDSALYLCASSGQASGRDEQYFGPGTRLTVT.

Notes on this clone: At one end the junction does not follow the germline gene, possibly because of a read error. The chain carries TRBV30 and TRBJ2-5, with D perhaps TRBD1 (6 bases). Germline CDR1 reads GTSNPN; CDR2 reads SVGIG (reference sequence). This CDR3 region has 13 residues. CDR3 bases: TGTGCCTGGAGTGGGGGGCTCCAAGAGGCCCAGTACTTC. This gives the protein CAWSGGLQEAQYF. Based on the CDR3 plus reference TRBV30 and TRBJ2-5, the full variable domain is SQTIHQWPATLVQPVGSPLSLECTVEGTSNPNLYWYRQAAGRGLQLLFYSVGIGQISSEVPQNLSASRPQDRQFILSSKKLLLSDSGFYLCAWSGGLQEAQYFGPGTRLLVL.

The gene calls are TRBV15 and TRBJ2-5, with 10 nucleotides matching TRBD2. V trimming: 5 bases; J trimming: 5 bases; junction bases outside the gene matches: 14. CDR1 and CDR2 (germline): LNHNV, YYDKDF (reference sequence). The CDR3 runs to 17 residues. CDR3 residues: CATSVQRSSGSMETQYF. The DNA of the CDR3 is TGTGCCACCAGCGTACAACGGTCTAGCGGGAGTATGGAGACCCAGTACTTC.

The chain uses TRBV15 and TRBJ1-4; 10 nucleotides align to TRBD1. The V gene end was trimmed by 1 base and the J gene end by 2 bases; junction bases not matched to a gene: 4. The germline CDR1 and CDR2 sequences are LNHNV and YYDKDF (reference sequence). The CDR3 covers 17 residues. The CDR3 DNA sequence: TGTGCCACCAGCAGAGGACAGGGGGCTTTGACTAATGAAAAACTGTTTTTT. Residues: CATSRGQGALTNEKLFF.

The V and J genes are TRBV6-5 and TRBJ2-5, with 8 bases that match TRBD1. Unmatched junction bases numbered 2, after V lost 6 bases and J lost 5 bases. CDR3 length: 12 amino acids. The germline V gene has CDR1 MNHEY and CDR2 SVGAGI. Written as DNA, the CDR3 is TGTGCCAGCAGCCGGACAGGGGAGACCCAGTACTTC. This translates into CASSRTGETQYF.

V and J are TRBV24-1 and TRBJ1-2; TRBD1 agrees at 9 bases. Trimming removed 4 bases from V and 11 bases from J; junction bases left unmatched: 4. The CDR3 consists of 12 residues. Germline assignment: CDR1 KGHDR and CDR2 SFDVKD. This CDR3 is CATSDLDRGYTF. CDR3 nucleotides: TGTGCCACCAGTGACCTGGACAGGGGTTACACCTTC.

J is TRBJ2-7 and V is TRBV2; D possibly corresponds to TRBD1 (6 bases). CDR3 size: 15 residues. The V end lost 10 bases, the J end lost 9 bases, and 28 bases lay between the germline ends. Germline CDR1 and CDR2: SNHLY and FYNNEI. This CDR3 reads CATRDILNDGGGQYF. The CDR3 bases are TGTGCCACAAGGGACATTTTGAACGATGGGGGCGGGCAGTACTTC.

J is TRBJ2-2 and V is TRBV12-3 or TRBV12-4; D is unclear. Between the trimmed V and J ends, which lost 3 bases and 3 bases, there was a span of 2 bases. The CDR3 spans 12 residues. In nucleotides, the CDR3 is TGTGCCAGCAGTTTGGACACCGGGGAGCTGTTTTTT. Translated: CASSLDTGELFF.

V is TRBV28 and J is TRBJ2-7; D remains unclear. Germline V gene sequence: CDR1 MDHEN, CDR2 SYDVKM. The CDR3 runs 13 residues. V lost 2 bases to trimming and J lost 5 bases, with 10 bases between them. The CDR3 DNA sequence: TGTGCCAGCAGTTTAGGGCACCCCAACGAGCAGTACTTC. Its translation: CASSLGHPNEQYF. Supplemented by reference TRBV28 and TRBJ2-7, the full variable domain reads DVKVTQSSRYLVKRTGEKVFLECVQDMDHENMFWYRQDPGLGLRLIYFSYDVKMKEKGDIPEGYSVSREKKERFSLILESASTNQTSMYLCASSLGHPNEQYFGPGTRLTVT.

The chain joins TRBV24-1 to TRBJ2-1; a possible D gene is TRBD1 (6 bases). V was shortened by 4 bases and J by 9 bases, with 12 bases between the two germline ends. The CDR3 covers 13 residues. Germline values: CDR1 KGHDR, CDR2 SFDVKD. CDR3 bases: TGTGCCACCAGTGACAGGATCAGGGGTGAGCAGTTCTTC. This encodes CATSDRIRGEQFF.

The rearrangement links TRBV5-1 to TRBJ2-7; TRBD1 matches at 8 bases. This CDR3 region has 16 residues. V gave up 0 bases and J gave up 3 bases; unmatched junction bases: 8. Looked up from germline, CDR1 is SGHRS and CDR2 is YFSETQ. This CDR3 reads CASSLDPDRVSYEQYF. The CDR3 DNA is TGCGCCAGCAGCTTGGATCCGGACAGGGTAAGCTACGAGCAGTACTTC.

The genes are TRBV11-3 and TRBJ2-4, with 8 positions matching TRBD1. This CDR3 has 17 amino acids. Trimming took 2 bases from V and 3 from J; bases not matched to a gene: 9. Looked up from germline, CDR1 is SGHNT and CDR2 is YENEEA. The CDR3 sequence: CASSLRGLDRDKNIQYF. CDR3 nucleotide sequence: TGTGCCAGCAGCTTACGGGGGCTGGACAGGGACAAAAACATTCAGTACTTC.

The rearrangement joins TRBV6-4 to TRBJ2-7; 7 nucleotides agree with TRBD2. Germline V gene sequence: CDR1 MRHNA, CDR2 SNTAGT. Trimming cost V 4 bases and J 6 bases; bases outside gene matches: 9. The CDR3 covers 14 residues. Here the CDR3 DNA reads TGTGCCAGCAGTGTGGAGGGGAGGGCGTTCGAGCAGTACTTC. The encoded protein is CASSVEGRAFEQYF.

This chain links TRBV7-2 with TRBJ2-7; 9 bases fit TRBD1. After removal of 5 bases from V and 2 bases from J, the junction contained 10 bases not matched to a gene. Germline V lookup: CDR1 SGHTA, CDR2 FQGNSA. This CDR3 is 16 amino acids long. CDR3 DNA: TGTGCCAGCAGCCAGCAAAGAGGGACAGGGACCTACGAGCAGTACTTC. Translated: CASSQQRGTGTYEQYF. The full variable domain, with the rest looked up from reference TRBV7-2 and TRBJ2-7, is GAGVSQSPSNKVTEKGKDVELRCDPISGHTALYWYRQSLGQGLEFLIYFQGNSAPDKSGLPSDRFSAERTGGSVSTLTIQRTQQEDSAVYLCASSQQRGTGTYEQYFGPGTRLTVT.

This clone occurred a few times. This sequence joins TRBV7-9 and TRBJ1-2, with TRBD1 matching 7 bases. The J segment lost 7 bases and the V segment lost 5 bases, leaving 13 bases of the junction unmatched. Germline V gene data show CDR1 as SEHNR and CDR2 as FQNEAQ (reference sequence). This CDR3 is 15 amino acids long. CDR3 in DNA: TGTGCCAGCAGCGAGATGACAGGGTCCATTGGTGGCTACACCTTC. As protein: CASSEMTGSIGGYTF.

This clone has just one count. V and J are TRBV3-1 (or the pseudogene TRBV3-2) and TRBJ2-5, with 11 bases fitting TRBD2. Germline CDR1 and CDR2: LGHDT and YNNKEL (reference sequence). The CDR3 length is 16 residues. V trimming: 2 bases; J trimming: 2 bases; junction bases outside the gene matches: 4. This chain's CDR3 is CASSQPIAGGQETQYF. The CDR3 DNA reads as TGTGCCAGCAGCCAACCGATAGCGGGAGGGCAAGAGACCCAGTACTTC.

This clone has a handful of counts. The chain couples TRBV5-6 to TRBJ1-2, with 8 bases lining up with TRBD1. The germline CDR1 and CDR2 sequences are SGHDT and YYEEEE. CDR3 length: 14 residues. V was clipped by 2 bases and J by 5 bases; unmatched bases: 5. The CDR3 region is CASSFQGAWYGYTF. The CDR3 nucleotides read TGTGCCAGCAGCTTTCAGGGGGCTTGGTATGGCTACACCTTC.

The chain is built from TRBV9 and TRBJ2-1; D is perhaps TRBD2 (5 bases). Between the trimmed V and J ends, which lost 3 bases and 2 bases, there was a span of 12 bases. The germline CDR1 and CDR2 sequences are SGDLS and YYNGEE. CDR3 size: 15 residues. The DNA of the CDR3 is TGTGCCAGCAGCGGGCTCATCGGGACCTACAATGAGCAGTTCTTC. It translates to CASSGLIGTYNEQFF.

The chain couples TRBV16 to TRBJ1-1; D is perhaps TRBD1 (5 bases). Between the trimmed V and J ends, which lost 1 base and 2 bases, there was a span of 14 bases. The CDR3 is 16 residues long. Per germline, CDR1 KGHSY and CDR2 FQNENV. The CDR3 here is CASSQFSGNINTEAFF. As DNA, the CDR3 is TGTGCCAGCAGCCAATTCTCAGGGAATATCAACACTGAAGCTTTCTTT.

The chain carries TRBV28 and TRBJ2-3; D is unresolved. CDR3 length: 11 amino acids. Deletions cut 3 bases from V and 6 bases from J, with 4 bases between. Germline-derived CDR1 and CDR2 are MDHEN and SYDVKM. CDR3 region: CASSFGDTQYF. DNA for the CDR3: TGTGCCAGCAGTTTTGGGGATACGCAGTATTTT.

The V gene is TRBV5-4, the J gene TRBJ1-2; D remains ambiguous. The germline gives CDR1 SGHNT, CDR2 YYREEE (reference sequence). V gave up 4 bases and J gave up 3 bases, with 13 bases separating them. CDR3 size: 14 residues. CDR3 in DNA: TGTGCCAGCAGCCAAAGGACGGGTGACTATGGCTACACCTTC. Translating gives CASSQRTGDYGYTF. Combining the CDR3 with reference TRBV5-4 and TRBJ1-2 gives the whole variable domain ETGVTQSPTHLIKTRGQQVTLRCSSQSGHNTVSWYQQALGQGPQFIFQYYREEENGRGNFPPRFSGLQFPNYSSELNVNALELDDSALYLCASSQRTGDYGYTFGSGTRLTVV.

The CDR3 nucleotides are TGTGCCACCAGCAGAGATCTTCCGGGGGGGAGCTCCTACAATGAGCAGTTCTTC. It yields the protein CATSRDLPGGSSYNEQFF. The chain uses TRBV15 and TRBJ2-1; 8 nucleotides agree with TRBD2. V shed 0 bases, J shed 0 bases, and the junction held 7 bases outside the gene matches. Germline V lookup: CDR1 LNHNV, CDR2 YYDKDF (reference sequence). CDR3 size: 18 residues.

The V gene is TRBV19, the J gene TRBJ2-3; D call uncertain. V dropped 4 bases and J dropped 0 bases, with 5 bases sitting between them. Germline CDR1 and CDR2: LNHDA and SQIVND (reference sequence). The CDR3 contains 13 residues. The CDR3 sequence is CASSTLSTDTQYF. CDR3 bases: TGTGCCAGTAGTACTCTAAGCACAGATACGCAGTATTTT.

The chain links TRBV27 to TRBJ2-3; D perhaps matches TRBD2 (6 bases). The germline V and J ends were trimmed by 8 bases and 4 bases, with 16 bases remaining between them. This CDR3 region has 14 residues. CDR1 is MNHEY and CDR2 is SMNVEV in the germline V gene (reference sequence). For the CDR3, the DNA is TGTGCCAGCGGGGGAGGTTGGTTAGCAGATACGCAGTATTTT. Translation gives CASGGGWLADTQYF.

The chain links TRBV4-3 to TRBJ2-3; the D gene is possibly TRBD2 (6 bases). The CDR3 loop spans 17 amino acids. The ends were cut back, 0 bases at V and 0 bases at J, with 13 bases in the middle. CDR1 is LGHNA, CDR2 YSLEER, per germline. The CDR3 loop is CASSQDWGGTSTDTQYF. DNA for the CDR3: TGCGCCAGCAGCCAAGATTGGGGCGGGACGAGCACAGATACGCAGTATTTT.

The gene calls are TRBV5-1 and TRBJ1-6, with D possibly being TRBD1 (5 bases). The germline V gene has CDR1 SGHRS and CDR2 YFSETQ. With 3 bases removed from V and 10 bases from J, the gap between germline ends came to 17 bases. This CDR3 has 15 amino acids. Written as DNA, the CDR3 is TGCGCCAGCAGCTCGCCGACAGACCAGGACTCACCCCTCCACTTT. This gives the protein CASSSPTDQDSPLHF.

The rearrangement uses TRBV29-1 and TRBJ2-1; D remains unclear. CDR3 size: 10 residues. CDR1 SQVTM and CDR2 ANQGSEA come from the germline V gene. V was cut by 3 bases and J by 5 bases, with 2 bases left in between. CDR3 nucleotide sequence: TGCAGCGTTGACAACAATGAGCAGTTCTTC. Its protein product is CSVDNNEQFF.